This T cell receptor (beta chain) was identified in a study of Ad26.COV2.S vaccination and SARS-CoV-2 variants. Germline assignment: CDR1 SGHTA and CDR2 FQGTGA. The CDR3 is 13 residues long. Trimming took 5 bases from V and 6 from J, leaving 14 bases between them. This sample's treatment: approximately 18 received Ad26.COV2.S at low or high dose, single or two shots; 5 received placebo; per-sample allocation not given. Sampling took place 63 days after the first vaccine or placebo injection. This table comes from immunoSEQ multiplex PCR, and its TCRdb copy is limited to in-frame clones, with some not included. Of about 350,000 clones detected, about 87% appear once; the ten largest clones hold around 6.4%.

The source material was peripheral blood, sampled in a trial of Ad26.COV2.S vaccine versus placebo. The source of this sequence is a person aged 18 to 65 who received the Ad26.COV2.S COVID-19 vaccine or a placebo. The V and J genes are TRBV7-3 and TRBJ2-7, with D hard to call. This CDR3 is CASSPETFSEQYF. The CDR3 DNA reads TGTGCCAGCAGCCCCGAAACTTTCTCCGAGCAGTACTTC.